This entry features one TCR beta chain sequence. The antigen is undetermined. These data are taken from a study of T-cell reconstitution after alpha-beta-depleted transplantation in children. Study-level results: Where alpha-beta T cells came from about two months after transplant was reportedly several hundred expanded graft clones. Surviving recipient T cells and thymic progenitors underlay high day-60 TCRbeta diversity in some patients.

A TCRbeta library incorporating unique molecular identifiers was prepared. MiXCR, run by TCRdb on the PCR reads, gives a single entry per CDR3 protein. The sample gives about a million distinct CDR3 sequences, about 29% of which show up once; 25% to 35% is in the top ten. The receptor's source is a boy in the first two years of life who had a stem cell transplant for SCID, so the T cells may come from the graft donor. The source was PBMCs, mostly from graft donor cells, collected 360 days after TCRalphabeta/CD19-depleted stem cell transplant.

The CDR3 DNA is TGCAGTGCTAGCGACGGTGGTAGCGGGGGGGCCTGGCGCAATGAGCAGTTCTTC. Translating it yields CSASDGGSGGAWRNEQFF. This chain uses TRBV20-1 with TRBJ2-1; 11 bases fit TRBD2. CDR3 length equals 18 residues. Trimming took 3 bases from V and 6 from J; bases not matched to a gene: 16. Germline V gene data show CDR1 as DFQATT and CDR2 as SNEGSKA (reference sequence).